This TCR beta chain was sequenced for a study of T cell responses to AZD1222 COVID-19 vaccine. Assay: immunoSEQ multiplex PCR; the TCRdb copy retains only in-frame clones and omits some. The data hold about 150,000 clones, with 90% observed a single time. Study-wide findings and caveats: A mostly white British donor set with more females was recruited, and clonal diversity was possibly underestimated. Vaccination with two AZD1222 doses was followed by a rise in Spike-specific TCR breadth and depth. Nearly half of spike-specific TCRs reportedly target variant regions that are unmutated in the B.1.351 and B.1.1.7 variants.

Of note for this clone: Antigen unknown.

Germline CDR1 and CDR2: LGHNA and YSLEER. The V gene lost 4 bases and the J gene lost 5 bases, with 14 bases spanning the gap. The CDR3 covers 15 residues. This receptor was obtained from an adult in good health. The chain recombines TRBV4-3 with TRBJ2-2, with D unclear. The starting material was peripheral blood, obtained on day 0 of AZD1222 vaccination. In DNA, the CDR3 is TGCGCCAGCAGCCTAAGTCCACAACCGACCGGGGAGCTGTTTTTT. Protein product: CASSLSPQPTGELFF.